These 10 T cell receptor beta chains were all obtained from the same sample, sequenced in a study of blood T cell repertoires in COVID-19. The protocol was immunoSEQ multiplex PCR, while the TCRdb copy is restricted to in-frame clones and leaves out a portion. The sample holds about 200,000 clones, 65% to 85% seen once. The sample comprised peripheral blood. The origin of the receptors is an elderly woman with acute or convalescent COVID-19.

The table lists this clone with many counts. This chain connects TRBV30 to TRBJ1-2; the D gene is possibly TRBD1 (6 bases). The CDR3 is 13 amino acids. CDR1 and CDR2 (germline): GTSNPN, SVGIG (reference sequence). The CDR3 here is CPYNAGGPGGYTF. CDR3 nucleotide sequence: TGTCCCTACAACGCCGGGGGGCCGGGGGGCTACACCTTC.

The chain has TRBV27 and TRBJ1-6, with no clear D. The V gene lost 6 bases and the J gene lost 0 bases, with 12 bases spanning the gap. Per germline, CDR1 MNHEY and CDR2 SMNVEV (reference sequence). This CDR3 region has 16 residues. The CDR3, as DNA: TGTGCCAGCAGATCCACCGGGGACTCCTATAATTCACCCCTCCACTTT. Translating it yields CASRSTGDSYNSPLHF.

The V call is TRBV3-1 (or the pseudogene TRBV3-2), the J call TRBJ1-5; 7 positions agree with TRBD1. The germline V gene has CDR1 LGHDT and CDR2 YNNKEL (reference sequence). The CDR3 totals 16 residues. After removal of 0 bases from V and 4 bases from J, the junction contained 6 bases not matched to a gene. The CDR3 sequence is CASSQDQRDRNQPQHF. The CDR3 DNA reads TGTGCCAGCAGCCAAGATCAGAGGGACAGAAATCAGCCCCAGCATTTT.

The chain links TRBV6-6 to TRBJ2-5; TRBD2 is a possible D gene (6 bases). The CDR3 totals 16 residues. Germline V gene data show CDR1 as MNHNY and CDR2 as SVGAGI (reference sequence). The V end lost 1 base, the J end lost 3 bases, and 15 bases lay between the germline ends. CDR3 sequence: CASSYYRDSYKETQYF. DNA for the CDR3: TGTGCCAGCAGTTACTATCGGGACTCCTATAAAGAGACCCAGTACTTC.

The J gene is TRBJ2-7, the V gene TRBV19; TRBD1 matches 9 bases. Germline V lookup: CDR1 LNHDA, CDR2 SQIVND (reference sequence). With 6 bases clipped from V and 6 bases from J, the junction kept 18 bases outside the gene matches. The CDR3 sequence is 17 residues long. CDR3 nucleotide sequence: TGTGCCAGTAGGGCCCGCGAATTTGGGGACAGGGCATCCGAGCAGTACTTC. As protein: CASRAREFGDRASEQYF.

The V gene is TRBV30, the J gene TRBJ2-7; 11 nucleotides line up with TRBD2. Germline loops: CDR1 GTSNPN, CDR2 SVGIG (reference sequence). This CDR3 is built from 15 residues. The V and J ends lost 3 bases and 4 bases, in that order; junction bases with no gene match: 8. The CDR3 sequence: CAWSPGLAATYEQYF. Written as DNA, the CDR3 is TGTGCCTGGAGCCCGGGACTAGCGGCAACTTACGAGCAGTACTTC.

The chain has TRBV19 and TRBJ1-5; D is ambiguous. The V end was cut by 4 bases, the J end by 2 bases, with 9 bases between. The CDR3 runs 14 residues. Per germline, CDR1 LNHDA and CDR2 SQIVND (reference sequence). CDR3 DNA sequence: TGTGCCAGTAGTAACCCCTATGGCAATCAGCCCCAGCATTTT. This codes for CASSNPYGNQPQHF.

This clone is a singleton in its sample. The chain uses TRBV18 and TRBJ1-1; TRBD1 matches 7 bases. The CDR3 sequence is 12 residues long. From germline, CDR1 is KGHSH and CDR2 LQKENI. V dropped 6 bases and J dropped 6; count of bases not matched to a gene: 4. The CDR3 DNA reads as TGTGCCAGCTCCCGACAGGGACCTGAAGCTTTCTTT. Residues: CASSRQGPEAFF.

V is TRBV21-1 and J is TRBJ1-2; no check of the table's D call, TRBD1, against the DNA was made. TRBV21-1 is classified as a pseudogene. The CDR3 is 19 amino acids. CDR3 DNA sequence: TGTGCCAGCAGCAAAGAGACCCCCGCCATGACAGCCTTGACCGTCGGCTACACCTTC. Encoded protein: CASSKETPAMTALTVGYTF.

The chain recombines TRBV19 with TRBJ1-4; TRBD1 matches 7 bases. Unmatched junction bases numbered 11, after V lost 6 bases and J lost 7 bases. Germline V gene sequence: CDR1 LNHDA, CDR2 SQIVND (reference sequence). The CDR3 sequence is 15 residues long. This chain's CDR3 is CASSATGVVGEKLFF. The CDR3 nucleotides read TGTGCCAGTAGCGCTACAGGGGTCGTTGGTGAAAAACTGTTTTTT.